The source of this T cell receptor (beta chain) is a study of T cells in tuberculosis. Study-level information: A South African cohort included IGRA-negative adolescents, latently infected IGRA-positive adolescents and adults with active tuberculosis.

Of note for this clone: Its target is not known.

This CDR3 has 15 residues. V dropped 0 bases and J dropped 3; count of bases not matched to a gene: 2. Germline lookup yields CDR1 LGHNA and CDR2 YSLEER. Assay: immunoSEQ multiplex PCR; the TCRdb copy retains only in-frame clones and omits some. The sample contains around 41,000 clones, less than 95% of which appear only once. Study conclusions and caveats: Active tuberculosis TCR-alpha repertoires lay closer to GMM-specific TCRs than IGRA-negative controls, suggesting clonal expansion. Active tuberculosis patients had shorter CDR3-alpha; the beta difference was nonsignificant.

The chain recombines TRBV4-3 with TRBJ2-7; 10 nucleotides line up with TRBD2. This clonotype was sampled from a donor aged 10-29 years with latent tuberculosis or without tuberculosis infection. Some clones in this sample may be carry-over from other donors' samples. Material for sequencing was PBMCs. The CDR3 nucleotides are TGCGCCAGCAGCCAAGACAGACTAGCGGGCTACGAGCAGTACTTC. As protein: CASSQDRLAGYEQYF.